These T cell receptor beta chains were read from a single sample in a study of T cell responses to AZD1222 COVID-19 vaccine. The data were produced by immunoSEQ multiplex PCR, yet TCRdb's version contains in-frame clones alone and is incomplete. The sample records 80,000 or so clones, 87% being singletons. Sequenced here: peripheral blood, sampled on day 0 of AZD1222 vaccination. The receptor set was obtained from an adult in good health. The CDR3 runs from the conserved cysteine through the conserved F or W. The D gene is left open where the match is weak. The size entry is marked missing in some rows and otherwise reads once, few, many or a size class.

DNA: TGTGCCAGCAGTTACGACCTGACAGGGGGCAGTGAAAAACTGTTTTTT; CDR3: CASSYDLTGGSEKLFF; V: TRBV6-2/TRBV6-3; length: 16; D: TRBD1; size: .; J: TRBJ1-4
DNA: TGTGCCAGCAGCTTCGGGGTCTCCGGAAACACCATATATTTT; CDR3: CASSFGVSGNTIYF; V: TRBV7-8; length: 14; D: .; size: .; J: TRBJ1-3
DNA: TGTGCCAGTAGTCCCCAGACTCCGGGGGCTATCGAAGCTTTCTTT; CDR3: CASSPQTPGAIEAFF; V: TRBV19; length: 15; D: .; size: .; J: TRBJ1-1
DNA: TGTGCCAGCAGCGTGGATCCGGGACCCAATGAGCAGTTCTTC; CDR3: CASSVDPGPNEQFF; V: TRBV9; length: 14; D: .; size: .; J: TRBJ2-1
DNA: TGTGCCAGCAGCCCCTGGGGGGAGGGTTCACCCCTCCACTTT; CDR3: CASSPWGEGSPLHF; V: TRBV7-9; length: 14; D: .; size: few; J: TRBJ1-6
DNA: TGTGCCAGCAGTTCTAGGGTGGAACAGCCCCAGCATTTT; CDR3: CASSSRVEQPQHF; V: TRBV12-3/TRBV12-4; length: 13; D: .; size: .; J: TRBJ1-5
DNA: TGTGCCAGCAGCTTAGGCACCTACGAGCAGTACTTC; CDR3: CASSLGTYEQYF; V: TRBV11-2; length: 12; D: .; size: .; J: TRBJ2-7
DNA: TGCGCCAGCAGCTTGGGTGGGACAGGGGGGAACACTGAAGCTTTCTTT; CDR3: CASSLGGTGGNTEAFF; V: TRBV5-1; length: 16; D: TRBD1; size: .; J: TRBJ1-1
DNA: TGTGCCAGCAGCTTTCTGGGGGAACGGCAAGAGACCCAGTACTTC; CDR3: CASSFLGERQETQYF; V: TRBV5-5; length: 15; D: .; size: .; J: TRBJ2-5
DNA: TGTGCCAGCAGCTTTGGGGACAACTATGGCTACACCTTC; CDR3: CASSFGDNYGYTF; V: TRBV7-9; length: 13; D: .; size: .; J: TRBJ1-2
DNA: TGTGCCAGCATGGGCCGGCTAGCGGGTCTACGCACGCAGTATTTT; CDR3: CASMGRLAGLRTQYF; V: TRBV6-5; length: 15; D: TRBD2; size: .; J: TRBJ2-3
DNA: TGTGCCAGCAGCGTAGATGCAGGGGTAAGGGACGAGCAGTACTTC; CDR3: CASSVDAGVRDEQYF; V: TRBV9; length: 15; D: .; size: once; J: TRBJ2-7
DNA: TGTGCCACCAGCGCCACCGGGGGAGGTAGCACAGATACGCAGTATTTT; CDR3: CATSATGGGSTDTQYF; V: TRBV24-1; length: 16; D: .; size: .; J: TRBJ2-3
DNA: TGCGCCAGCAGCCTCGTCGCAGGCCAGAACTATGGCTACACCTTC; CDR3: CASSLVAGQNYGYTF; V: TRBV5-1; length: 15; D: .; size: .; J: TRBJ1-2
DNA: TGTGCCATCAGTGAGTCGAAGGTAGCGGGACATGAGCAGTACTTC; CDR3: CAISESKVAGHEQYF; V: TRBV10-3; length: 15; D: TRBD2; size: .; J: TRBJ2-7
DNA: TGCAGCGCCCGGACTAGCACCCACGCGGGCGAGCAGTACTTC; CDR3: CSARTSTHAGEQYF; V: TRBV29-1; length: 14; D: TRBD2; size: .; J: TRBJ2-7
DNA: TGTGCCTGGGAACCAAAAGGGTACAGTAATTCACCCCTCCACTTT; CDR3: CAWEPKGYSNSPLHF; V: TRBV30; length: 15; D: .; size: .; J: TRBJ1-6
DNA: TGTGCCAGCAGTGAAAGGCCACCCCTCCACTTT; CDR3: CASSERPPLHF; V: TRBV6-1; length: 11; D: .; size: .; J: TRBJ1-6
DNA: TGCGCCACCAGTGGACAGATCAATCAGCCCCAGCATTTT; CDR3: CATSGQINQPQHF; V: TRBV10-2; length: 13; D: .; size: .; J: TRBJ1-5
DNA: TGTGCCAGCAGCGGTCGCGACAGGGGGCTGGACGAGCAGTACTTC; CDR3: CASSGRDRGLDEQYF; V: TRBV9; length: 15; D: TRBD1; size: few; J: TRBJ2-7
DNA: TGTGCCAGCAGTCTAGCGGGAGCGACGGGAGAGACCCAGTACTTC; CDR3: CASSLAGATGETQYF; V: TRBV6-5; length: 15; D: TRBD2; size: .; J: TRBJ2-5
DNA: TGCGCCAGCAGTGCAACAGGGAACACTGAAGCTTTCTTT; CDR3: CASSATGNTEAFF; V: TRBV10-1; length: 13; D: .; size: .; J: TRBJ1-1
DNA: TGTGCCTGGACCATCCTCCGGGGCCCCTATGGCTACACCTTC; CDR3: CAWTILRGPYGYTF; V: TRBV30; length: 14; D: .; size: .; J: TRBJ1-2
DNA: TGTGCCAGTAGTGGACAGGGCCTTAACTATGGCTACACCTTC; CDR3: CASSGQGLNYGYTF; V: TRBV19; length: 14; D: TRBD1; size: .; J: TRBJ1-2
DNA: TGTGCCAGCAGCTCCAGGCCGGGGGACACTGAAGCTTTCTTT; CDR3: CASSSRPGDTEAFF; V: TRBV7-3; length: 14; D: .; size: .; J: TRBJ1-1
DNA: TGTGCCAGCGGCGGGGACACCAACTACAATGAGCAGTTCTTC; CDR3: CASGGDTNYNEQFF; V: TRBV18; length: 14; D: .; size: .; J: TRBJ2-1
DNA: TGTGCCAGCAGCGCAGGGGCGTGGGACACTGAAGCTTTCTTT; CDR3: CASSAGAWDTEAFF; V: TRBV7-2; length: 14; D: .; size: .; J: TRBJ1-1
DNA: TGTGCCAGCAGCCAAGCCGGGACTAGCGGGAGTGATGAGCAGTTCTTC; CDR3: CASSQAGTSGSDEQFF; V: TRBV3-1/TRBV3-2; length: 16; D: TRBD2; size: .; J: TRBJ2-1
DNA: TGTGCTAGTGGTTTCTTAGATACGCAGTATTTT; CDR3: CASGFLDTQYF; V: TRBV12-5; length: 11; D: .; size: .; J: TRBJ2-3
DNA: TGTGCCAGCAGCTTTCAACAACCTATCCAAACCGGGGAGCTGTTTTTT; CDR3: CASSFQQPIQTGELFF; V: TRBV5-5; length: 16; D: .; size: once; J: TRBJ2-2
DNA: TGTGCCAGAAGCCATAGGACAGAAGCTTTCTTT; CDR3: CARSHRTEAFF; V: TRBV5-3; length: 11; D: .; size: .; J: TRBJ1-1
DNA: TGTGCCAGCAGCTTGTTAGGGACAGGGGATGCTTTCTTT; CDR3: CASSLLGTGDAFF; V: TRBV5-5; length: 13; D: TRBD1; size: .; J: TRBJ1-1
DNA: TGTGCCAGCAGCTGGACAGGTATGAACACTGAAGCTTTCTTT; CDR3: CASSWTGMNTEAFF; V: TRBV5-4; length: 14; D: TRBD1; size: .; J: TRBJ1-1
DNA: TGTGCCAGCACCCTACAGGGTGGGGATAATTCACCCCTCCACTTT; CDR3: CASTLQGGDNSPLHF; V: TRBV7-9; length: 15; D: .; size: .; J: TRBJ1-6
DNA: TGTGCCAGCAGCCCGGGATGGATCGCCACCGGGGAGCTGTTTTTT; CDR3: CASSPGWIATGELFF; V: TRBV13; length: 15; D: .; size: .; J: TRBJ2-2
DNA: TGCAGCGTCCAGGGGCTGGGTACTGAAGCTTTCTTT; CDR3: CSVQGLGTEAFF; V: TRBV29-1; length: 12; D: .; size: .; J: TRBJ1-1
DNA: TGTGCCAGCAGCTTATGGAGCGGAGCTAGCACAGATACGCAGTATTTT; CDR3: CASSLWSGASTDTQYF; V: TRBV11-1; length: 16; D: .; size: once; J: TRBJ2-3
DNA: TGCACCAGCAGCCAGGGCAGTGCCTTCATGAACACTGAAGCTTTCTTT; CDR3: CTSSQGSAFMNTEAFF; V: TRBV1; length: 16; D: .; size: .; J: TRBJ1-1
DNA: TGTGCCAGTTTCACCAGGACAGGGGGCTTCGGGGAGCTGTTTTTT; CDR3: CASFTRTGGFGELFF; V: TRBV18; length: 15; D: TRBD1; size: .; J: TRBJ2-2
DNA: TGTGCCAGCAGCCAAGGATACGGGACAGCGCCGTACAATGAGCAGTTCTTC; CDR3: CASSQGYGTAPYNEQFF; V: TRBV3-1/TRBV3-2; length: 17; D: TRBD1; size: .; J: TRBJ2-1
DNA: TGTGCCAGCGGTCGCGCGCCATCCTACGAGCAGTACTTC; CDR3: CASGRAPSYEQYF; V: TRBV12-3/TRBV12-4; length: 13; D: .; size: once; J: TRBJ2-7
DNA: TGTGCCAGTAGTGTGAGACAGTCCTCCTATGGCTACACCTTC; CDR3: CASSVRQSSYGYTF; V: TRBV19; length: 14; D: .; size: once; J: TRBJ1-2
DNA: TGTGCCAGCAGCTTGGGAACTAGCGGGAGGGCCTGGAATGAGCAGTTCTTC; CDR3: CASSLGTSGRAWNEQFF; V: TRBV5-5; length: 17; D: TRBD2; size: .; J: TRBJ2-1
DNA: TGTGCCAGCAGCTTGCAGGGGGATTCTGGAAACACCATATATTTT; CDR3: CASSLQGDSGNTIYF; V: TRBV7-9; length: 15; D: TRBD1; size: few; J: TRBJ1-3
DNA: TGTGCCAGCTCGGGGACGCCTGACAGGGCTTTCTTT; CDR3: CASSGTPDRAFF; V: TRBV18; length: 12; D: .; size: .; J: TRBJ1-1
DNA: TGTGCCTGGAGTGAATCGAGCAATCAGCCCCAGCATTTT; CDR3: CAWSESSNQPQHF; V: TRBV30; length: 13; D: .; size: .; J: TRBJ1-5
DNA: TGTGCCAGCAGTTACGAGGGGACAGTGAACACTGAAGCTTTCTTT; CDR3: CASSYEGTVNTEAFF; V: TRBV6-5; length: 15; D: TRBD1; size: .; J: TRBJ1-1
DNA: TGTGCTAGTGGTCCCCAGCGGGCCTCCTACAATGAGCAGTTCTTC; CDR3: CASGPQRASYNEQFF; V: TRBV12-5; length: 15; D: .; size: .; J: TRBJ2-1
DNA: TGTGCCACCAGTGACCCTAGCGGTAACAATGAGCAGTTCTTC; CDR3: CATSDPSGNNEQFF; V: TRBV24-1; length: 14; D: TRBD2; size: .; J: TRBJ2-1
DNA: TGTGCCAGTGTTCGTGGGACAGGGGGATCCCTTTTTTTTGAAGCTTTCTTT; CDR3: CASVRGTGGSLFFEAFF; V: TRBV19; length: 17; D: TRBD1; size: .; J: TRBJ1-1
DNA: TGTGCCAGCAGGGGCAGGGGCTATGGCTACACCTTC; CDR3: CASRGRGYGYTF; V: TRBV7-9; length: 12; D: .; size: .; J: TRBJ1-2
DNA: TGTGCCAGTAGTATACAAACAGGATCCTACGAGCAGTACTTC; CDR3: CASSIQTGSYEQYF; V: TRBV19; length: 14; D: .; size: once; J: TRBJ2-7
DNA: TGTGCCCCGAGGGGACAGACGACCCAGTACTTC; CDR3: CAPRGQTTQYF; V: TRBV30; length: 11; D: TRBD1; size: .; J: TRBJ2-5
DNA: TGTGCCAGCAGCCAAAGGGGTGCCAAAAACATTCAGTACTTC; CDR3: CASSQRGAKNIQYF; V: TRBV14; length: 14; D: .; size: .; J: TRBJ2-4
DNA: TGTGCCAGCAGCGAGCAATTGACAGGGGACGAGCAGTTCTTC; CDR3: CASSEQLTGDEQFF; V: TRBV7-3; length: 14; D: TRBD1; size: .; J: TRBJ2-1